Shown below are 24 T cell receptor beta chains from a single sample sequenced in a study of blood T cell repertoires in COVID-19. Profiling relied on immunoSEQ multiplex PCR, and the TCRdb table lists in-frame clones only, not all of them. The sample yields approximately 97,000 clones, approximately 92% seen once. The sample taken for sequencing was peripheral blood. These receptors were obtained from a man aged 18 to 29 with acute or convalescent COVID-19.

The chain is built from TRBV7-2 and TRBJ1-2; 9 nucleotides align to TRBD1. This CDR3 spans 15 amino acids. V lost 5 bases and J lost 4; bases outside the gene matches: 8. Germline V gene lookup returns CDR1 SGHTA and CDR2 FQGNSA. Written as DNA, the CDR3 is TGTGCCAGCAGCCTAAGGACAGGGGTGGGCTATGGCTACACCTTC. Translated, it gives CASSLRTGVGYGYTF.

V gene TRBV6-5 combines with J gene TRBJ2-5, with D perhaps TRBD1 (7 bases). The ends were cut back, 4 bases at V and 6 bases at J, with 15 bases in the middle. Per germline, CDR1 MNHEY and CDR2 SVGAGI. CDR3 size: 14 residues. The CDR3 region has the DNA TGTGCCAGCAGTTTTAGACAGGGAGGAAAGACCCAGTACTTC. Translated: CASSFRQGGKTQYF.

The V call is TRBV9, the J call TRBJ1-1; D might be TRBD1 (5 bases). Looked up from germline, CDR1 is SGDLS and CDR2 is YYNGEE. The CDR3 has 14 residues. V was pared by 0 bases and J by 5 bases, with 11 bases between. The CDR3 sequence: CASSVVRGYTEAFF. DNA of the CDR3: TGTGCCAGCAGCGTAGTAAGGGGTTATACTGAAGCTTTCTTT.

The J gene is TRBJ2-7, the V gene TRBV27; 7 bases match TRBD2. The CDR3 totals 15 residues. J lost 5 bases, V lost 6 bases, and 13 bases had no gene match. Per the germline V gene, CDR1 is MNHEY and CDR2 is SMNVEV (reference sequence). CDR3 loop: CASRLKGGSLHEQYF. In DNA form, the CDR3 reads TGTGCCAGCAGGCTAAAGGGCGGGAGCTTGCACGAGCAGTACTTC.

The chain uses TRBV3-1 (or the pseudogene TRBV3-2) and TRBJ2-5, with D possibly TRBD1 on 6 matching bases. There are 15 residues in the CDR3. Germline CDR1 and CDR2: LGHDT and YNNKEL (reference sequence). Trimming took 4 bases from V and 0 from J, leaving 12 bases between them. The CDR3 region is CASSPSRGYQETQYF. In nucleotides, the CDR3 is TGTGCCAGCAGCCCCTCAAGGGGGTACCAAGAGACCCAGTACTTC.

The V call is TRBV14, the J call TRBJ2-1, with D maybe TRBD2 (5 bases). The V end lost 2 bases, the J end lost 1 base, and 9 bases lay between the germline ends. This CDR3 is 15 amino acids long. Germline CDR1 reads SGHDN; CDR2 reads FVKESK. DNA of the CDR3: TGTGCCAGCAGCCAACTTGGGAGATCCTACAATGAGCAGTTCTTC. Protein sequence: CASSQLGRSYNEQFF.

The chain combines TRBV20-1 with TRBJ2-3; D is ambiguous. The CDR3 spans 11 residues. Trimming cost V 3 bases and J 4 bases, with 5 bases left between them. Germline V CDR1 and CDR2: DFQATT, SNEGSKA (reference sequence). The chain's CDR3 is CSASLADTQYF. CDR3 DNA: TGCAGTGCTAGCCTAGCAGATACGCAGTATTTT.

The V and J genes are TRBV27 and TRBJ1-1; the D gene is possibly TRBD1 (5 bases). V was clipped by 6 bases and J by 4 bases, with 9 bases between them. The germline CDR1 and CDR2 sequences are MNHEY and SMNVEV (reference sequence). The CDR3 sequence is 12 residues long. In DNA form, the CDR3 reads TGTGCCAGCAGCGGGGGGGGCACTGAAGCTTTCTTT. Its protein product is CASSGGGTEAFF.

V usage is TRBV5-6 and J usage is TRBJ1-5; perhaps TRBD1 as D (6 bases). The CDR3 runs 15 residues. The ends were cut back, 1 base at V and 1 base at J, with 9 bases in the middle. CDR1 is SGHDT, CDR2 YYEEEE, per germline. The CDR3, as DNA: TGTGCCAGCAGCTTGTTAGGACAGAGCAATCAGCCCCAGCATTTT. Translation: CASSLLGQSNQPQHF.

The chain recombines TRBV27 with TRBJ1-2; possibly TRBD1 for D (6 bases). The CDR3 contains 14 residues. Germline values: CDR1 MNHEY, CDR2 SMNVEV (reference sequence). With 4 bases removed from V and 4 bases from J, the gap between germline ends came to 13 bases. CDR3 loop: CASSSTDRRYGYTF. The CDR3 DNA reads as TGTGCCAGCAGTTCTACCGACAGGCGCTATGGCTACACCTTC.

This chain uses TRBV4-2 with TRBJ1-1; possible D gene TRBD1, 5 bases. The V gene's germline CDR1 is LGHNA and CDR2 YNFKEQ. Deletions cut 1 base from V and 4 bases from J, with 16 bases between. The CDR3 sequence is 16 residues long. The CDR3 DNA is TGTGCCAGCAGCCAAGGACGGGGGGGAGTAGGCACTGAAGCTTTCTTT. Encoded protein: CASSQGRGGVGTEAFF.

J is TRBJ1-5 and V is TRBV10-2, with D perhaps matching TRBD1 (6 bases). V gave up 5 bases and J gave up 6 bases, with 20 bases separating them. This CDR3 is built from 16 residues. Per germline, CDR1 WSHSY and CDR2 SAAADI. CDR3 bases: TGCGCCAGCAGTAAACACCAGGGGTTAGGCGGTCAGCCCCAGCATTTT. Translation gives CASSKHQGLGGQPQHF.

CDR3 nucleotide sequence: TGTGCCAGTCTACGGGTGAACTATGGCTACACCTTC. Translation gives CASLRVNYGYTF. The V gene is TRBV6-6, the J gene TRBJ1-2; no clear D. Germline loops: CDR1 MNHNY, CDR2 SVGAGI (reference sequence). The CDR3 has 12 residues. V was trimmed by 9 bases and J by 2 bases, leaving 10 bases between them.

The J gene is TRBJ1-1, the V gene TRBV5-1; possibly TRBD1 for D (6 bases). Per germline, CDR1 SGHRS and CDR2 YFSETQ. Trimming removed 3 bases at V and 1 base at J, with 10 bases between. The CDR3 extends over 14 amino acids. The CDR3 reads CASSYQTGNTEAFF. The CDR3 region has the DNA TGCGCCAGCAGCTACCAGACAGGGAACACTGAAGCTTTCTTT.

J is TRBJ1-2 and V is TRBV29-1; 10 bases align to TRBD1. The CDR3 is made up of 16 amino acids. Germline V gene sequence: CDR1 SQVTM, CDR2 ANQGSEA. V gave up 1 base and J gave up 5 bases; unmatched junction bases: 10. This CDR3 reads CSVEGQGTGEIYGYTF. CDR3 DNA sequence: TGCAGCGTTGAAGGTCAAGGGACAGGGGAAATATATGGCTACACCTTC.

The rearrangement links TRBV10-2 to TRBJ2-2; 9 nucleotides match TRBD2. In germline, CDR1 is WSHSY, CDR2 SAAADI. CDR3 length: 15 amino acids. Trimming at V came to 7 bases and at J to 3 bases, leaving 6 bases not matched to a gene. The CDR3 DNA reads as TGCGCCAGCATCGAGACTAGCGGTCACACCGGGGAGCTGTTTTTT. The encoded protein is CASIETSGHTGELFF.

The chain combines TRBV7-8 with TRBJ2-5; perhaps TRBD2 as D (5 bases). The V end lost 5 bases, the J end lost 5 bases, and 12 bases lay between the germline ends. CDR1 and CDR2 from the germline V gene are SGHVS and FQNEAQ. The CDR3 is 13 residues long. For the CDR3, the DNA is TGTGCCAGCAGCCAGATGAGGGCGGAGACCCAGTACTTC. As protein: CASSQMRAETQYF.

The genes are TRBV29-1 and TRBJ1-1; D gene uncertain. The length of the CDR3 is 13 residues. The V end was cut by 5 bases, the J end by 3 bases, with 13 bases between. The germline gives CDR1 SQVTM, CDR2 ANQGSEA. CDR3 nucleotide sequence: TGCAGCGTTCGGTACAGCCTCGACACTGAAGCTTTCTTT. This sequence encodes CSVRYSLDTEAFF.

The V call is TRBV29-1, the J call TRBJ1-2, with 7 bases that match TRBD1. The CDR3 length is 15 residues. With 6 bases clipped from V and 7 bases from J, the junction kept 17 bases outside the gene matches. CDR1 and CDR2 from the germline V gene are SQVTM and ANQGSEA. The CDR3 sequence: CSVGNGQAAPPGYTF. For the CDR3, the DNA is TGCAGCGTGGGGAATGGACAGGCGGCGCCCCCTGGCTACACCTTC. The full variable domain, rest sourced from reference TRBV29-1 and TRBJ1-2, is SAVISQKPSRDICQRGTSLTIQCQVDSQVTMMFWYRQQPGQSLTLIATANQGSEATYESGFVIDKFPISRPNLTFSTLTVSNMSPEDSSIYLCSVGNGQAAPPGYTFGSGTRLTVV.

The chain couples TRBV7-2 to TRBJ2-6, with D perhaps TRBD2 (6 bases). CDR3 size: 16 residues. Looked up from germline, CDR1 is SGHTA and CDR2 is FQGNSA. V gave up 5 bases and J gave up 4 bases, with 15 bases separating them. CDR3 residues: CASSRDFPSGANVLTF. The CDR3, as DNA: TGTGCCAGCAGCCGGGACTTTCCCTCAGGGGCCAACGTCCTGACTTTC.

The J gene is TRBJ2-1, the V gene TRBV5-6; D is perhaps TRBD1 (6 bases). Germline V CDR1 and CDR2: SGHDT, YYEEEE. The CDR3 loop spans 13 amino acids. V gave up 4 bases and J gave up 3 bases, with 8 bases separating them. The DNA of the CDR3 is TGTGCCAGCAGCCCGACAGGCTACAATGAGCAGTTCTTC. Protein: CASSPTGYNEQFF.

The J gene is TRBJ1-2, the V gene TRBV3-1 (or the pseudogene TRBV3-2); 11 bases match TRBD1. The CDR3 contains 16 residues. With 0 bases clipped from V and 8 bases from J, the junction kept 8 bases outside the gene matches. Germline loops: CDR1 LGHDT, CDR2 YNNKEL (reference sequence). This chain's CDR3 is CASSQELGQGANGYTF. The CDR3 region has the DNA TGTGCCAGCAGCCAAGAACTTGGACAGGGGGCGAACGGCTACACCTTC.

The CDR3 DNA follows: TGTGCCAGCAGCTCGACAGGGGTTAGTGAGCAGTACTTC. Protein: CASSSTGVSEQYF. The rearrangement uses TRBV5-6 and TRBJ2-7; the match to TRBD1 covers 8 bases. There are 13 residues in the CDR3. With 3 bases clipped from V and 7 bases from J, the junction kept 6 bases outside the gene matches. Germline V gene data show CDR1 as SGHDT and CDR2 as YYEEEE. The entire variable domain, with the rest obtained from reference TRBV5-6 and TRBJ2-7, is as follows: DAGVTQSPTHLIKTRGQQVTLRCSPKSGHDTVSWYQQALGQGPQFIFQYYEEEERQRGNFPDRFSGHQFPNYSSELNVNALLLGDSALYLCASSSTGVSEQYFGPGTRLTVT.

V gene TRBV19 combines with J gene TRBJ2-3, with 8 bases fitting TRBD1. This CDR3 region has 15 residues. V lost 3 bases to trimming and J lost 3 bases; unmatched junction nucleotides: 5. Per germline, CDR1 LNHDA and CDR2 SQIVND (reference sequence). DNA of the CDR3: TGTGCCAGTAGTATGACCACAGGGGGGACAGATACGCAGTATTTT. Translating gives CASSMTTGGTDTQYF.